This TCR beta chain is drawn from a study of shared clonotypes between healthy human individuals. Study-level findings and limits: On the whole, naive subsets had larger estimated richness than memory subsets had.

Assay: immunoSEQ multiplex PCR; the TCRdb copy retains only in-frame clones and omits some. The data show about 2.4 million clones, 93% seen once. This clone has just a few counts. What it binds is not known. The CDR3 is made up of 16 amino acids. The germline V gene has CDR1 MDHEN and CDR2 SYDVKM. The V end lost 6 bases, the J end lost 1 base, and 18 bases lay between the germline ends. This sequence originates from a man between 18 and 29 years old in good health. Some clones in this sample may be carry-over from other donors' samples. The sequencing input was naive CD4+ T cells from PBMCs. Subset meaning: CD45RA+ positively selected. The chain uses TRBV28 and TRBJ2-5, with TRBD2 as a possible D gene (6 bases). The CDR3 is CASRIGTSSSQETQYF. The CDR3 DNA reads TGTGCCAGCAGAATTGGGACTTCCTCCTCCCAAGAGACCCAGTACTTC.